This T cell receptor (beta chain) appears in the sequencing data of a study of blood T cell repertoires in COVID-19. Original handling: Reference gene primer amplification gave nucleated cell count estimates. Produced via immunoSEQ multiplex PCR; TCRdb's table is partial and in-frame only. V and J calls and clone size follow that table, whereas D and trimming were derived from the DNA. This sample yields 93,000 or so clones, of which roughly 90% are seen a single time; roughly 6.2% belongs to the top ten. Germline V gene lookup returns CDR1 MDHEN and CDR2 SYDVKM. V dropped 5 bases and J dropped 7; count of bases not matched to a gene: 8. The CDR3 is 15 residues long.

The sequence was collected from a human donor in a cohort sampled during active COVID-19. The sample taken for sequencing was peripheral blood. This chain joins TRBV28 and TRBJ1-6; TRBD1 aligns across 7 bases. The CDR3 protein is CASSPQQGWNSPLHF. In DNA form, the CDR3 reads TGTGCCAGCAGTCCGCAACAGGGGTGGAATTCACCCCTCCACTTT.